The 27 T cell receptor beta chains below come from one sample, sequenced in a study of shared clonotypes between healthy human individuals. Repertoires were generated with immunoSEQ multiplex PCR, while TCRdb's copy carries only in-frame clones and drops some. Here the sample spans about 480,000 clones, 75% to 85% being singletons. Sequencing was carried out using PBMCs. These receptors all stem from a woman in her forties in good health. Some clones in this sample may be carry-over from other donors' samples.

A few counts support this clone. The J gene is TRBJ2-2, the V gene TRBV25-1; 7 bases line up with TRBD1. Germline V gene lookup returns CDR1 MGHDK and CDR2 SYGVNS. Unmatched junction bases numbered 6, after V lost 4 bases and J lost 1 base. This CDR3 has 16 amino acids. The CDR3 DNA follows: TGTGCCAGCAGTGCTACCGGGACAGTGAACACCGGGGAGCTGTTTTTT. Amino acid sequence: CASSATGTVNTGELFF.

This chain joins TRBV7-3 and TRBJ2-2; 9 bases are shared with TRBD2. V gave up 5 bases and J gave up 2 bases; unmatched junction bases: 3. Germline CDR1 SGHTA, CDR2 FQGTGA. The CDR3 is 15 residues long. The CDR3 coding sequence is TGTGCCAGCAGCACGACTAGCGGAAACACCGGGGAGCTGTTTTTT. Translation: CASSTTSGNTGELFF.

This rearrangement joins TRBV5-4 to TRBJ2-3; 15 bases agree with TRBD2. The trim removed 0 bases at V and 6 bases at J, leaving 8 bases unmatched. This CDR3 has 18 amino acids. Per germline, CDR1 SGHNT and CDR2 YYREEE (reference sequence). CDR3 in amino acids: CASSLGTSGRGRGDTQYF. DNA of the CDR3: TGTGCCAGCAGCTTGGGGACTAGCGGGAGGGGACGAGGCGATACGCAGTATTTT.

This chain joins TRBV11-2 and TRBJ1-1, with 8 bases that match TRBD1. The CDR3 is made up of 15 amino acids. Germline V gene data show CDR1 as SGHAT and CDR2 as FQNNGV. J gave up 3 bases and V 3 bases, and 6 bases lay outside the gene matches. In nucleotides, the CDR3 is TGTGCCAGCAGCTTTTCTTACAGGGGGGACACTGAAGCTTTCTTT. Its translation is CASSFSYRGDTEAFF.

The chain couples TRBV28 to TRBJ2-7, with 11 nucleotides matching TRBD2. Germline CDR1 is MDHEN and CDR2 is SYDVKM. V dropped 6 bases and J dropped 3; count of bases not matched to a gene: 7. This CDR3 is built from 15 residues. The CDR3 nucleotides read TGTGCCAGCAGCGTCACTAGCGGGAGCTTCTACGAGCAGTACTTC. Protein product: CASSVTSGSFYEQYF.

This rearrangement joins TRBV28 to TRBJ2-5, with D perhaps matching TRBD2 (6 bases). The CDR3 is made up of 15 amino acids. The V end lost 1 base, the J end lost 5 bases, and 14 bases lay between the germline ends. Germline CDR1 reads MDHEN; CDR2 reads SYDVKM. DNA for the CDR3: TGTGCCAGCAGTTTATCGGCGGGATCGGTGGAGACCCAGTACTTC. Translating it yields CASSLSAGSVETQYF.

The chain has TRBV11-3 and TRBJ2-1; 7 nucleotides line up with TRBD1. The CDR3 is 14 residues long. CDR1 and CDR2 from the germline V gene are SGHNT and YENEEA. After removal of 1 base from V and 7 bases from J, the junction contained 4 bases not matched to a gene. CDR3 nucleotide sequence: TGTGCCAGCAGCTTAGGACAGGGCTGGAATGAGCAGTTCTTC. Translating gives CASSLGQGWNEQFF.

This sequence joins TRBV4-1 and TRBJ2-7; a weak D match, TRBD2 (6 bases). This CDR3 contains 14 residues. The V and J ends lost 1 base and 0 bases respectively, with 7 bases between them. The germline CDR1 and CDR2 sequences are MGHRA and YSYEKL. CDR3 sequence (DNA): TGCGCCAGCAGCCAAGGGCGGGGCTCCTACGAGCAGTACTTC. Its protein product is CASSQGRGSYEQYF.

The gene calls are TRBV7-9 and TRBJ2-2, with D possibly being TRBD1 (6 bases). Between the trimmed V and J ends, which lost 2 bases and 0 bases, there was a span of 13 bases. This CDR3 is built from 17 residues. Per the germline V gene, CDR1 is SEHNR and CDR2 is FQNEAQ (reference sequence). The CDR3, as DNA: TGTGCCAGCAGCTTACCGAATAGACAGGCGAACACCGGGGAGCTGTTTTTT. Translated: CASSLPNRQANTGELFF. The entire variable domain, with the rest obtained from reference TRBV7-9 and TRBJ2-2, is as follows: DTGVSQNPRHKITKRGQNVTFRCDPISEHNRLYWYRQTLGQGPEFLTYFQNEAQLEKSRLLSDRFSAERPKGSFSTLEIQRTEQGDSAMYLCASSLPNRQANTGELFFGEGSRLTVL.

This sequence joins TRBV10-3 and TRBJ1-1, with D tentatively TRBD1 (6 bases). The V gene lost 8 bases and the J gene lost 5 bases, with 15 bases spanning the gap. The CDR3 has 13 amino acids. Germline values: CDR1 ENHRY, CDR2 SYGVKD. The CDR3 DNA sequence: TGTGCCATCGGAGGGGGTTTGGCAACTGAAGCTTTCTTT. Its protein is CAIGGGLATEAFF.

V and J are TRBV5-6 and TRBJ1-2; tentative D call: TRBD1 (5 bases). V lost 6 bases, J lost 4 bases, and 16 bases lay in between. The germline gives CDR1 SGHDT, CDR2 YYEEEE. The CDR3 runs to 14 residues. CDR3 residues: CASKSTGTAYGYTF. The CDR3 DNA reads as TGTGCCAGCAAGAGTACAGGTACAGCCTATGGCTACACCTTC.

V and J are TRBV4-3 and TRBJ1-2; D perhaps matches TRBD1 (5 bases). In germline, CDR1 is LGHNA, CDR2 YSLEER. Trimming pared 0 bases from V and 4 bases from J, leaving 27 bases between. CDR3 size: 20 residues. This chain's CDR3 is CASSQENANAGTLAVYGYTF. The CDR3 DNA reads TGCGCCAGCAGCCAAGAAAATGCCAATGCCGGGACCTTAGCAGTCTATGGCTACACCTTC.

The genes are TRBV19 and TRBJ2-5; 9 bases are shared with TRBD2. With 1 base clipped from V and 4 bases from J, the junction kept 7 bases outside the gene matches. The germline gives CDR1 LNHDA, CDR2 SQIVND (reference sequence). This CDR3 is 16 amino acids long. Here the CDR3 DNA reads TGTGCCAGTAGTATAGTTGAGCGGGAGGAGGCAGAGACCCAGTACTTC. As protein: CASSIVEREEAETQYF.

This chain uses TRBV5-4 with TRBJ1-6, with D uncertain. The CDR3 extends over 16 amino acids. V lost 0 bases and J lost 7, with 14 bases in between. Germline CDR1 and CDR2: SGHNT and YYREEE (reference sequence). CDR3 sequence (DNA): TGTGCCAGCAGCTTGGCCTCGGGCTCGGGAAATTCACCCCTCCACTTT. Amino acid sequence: CASSLASGSGNSPLHF. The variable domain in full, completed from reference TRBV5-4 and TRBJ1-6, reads ETGVTQSPTHLIKTRGQQVTLRCSSQSGHNTVSWYQQALGQGPQFIFQYYREEENGRGNFPPRFSGLQFPNYSSELNVNALELDDSALYLCASSLASGSGNSPLHFGNGTRLTVT.

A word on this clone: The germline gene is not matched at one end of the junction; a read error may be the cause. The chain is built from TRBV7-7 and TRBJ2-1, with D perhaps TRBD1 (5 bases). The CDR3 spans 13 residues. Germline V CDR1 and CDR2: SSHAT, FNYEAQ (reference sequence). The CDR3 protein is CASSSLRGGEQFF. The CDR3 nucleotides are TGTGCTAGCAGCTCCCTAAGGGGCGGTGAGCAGTTCTTC.

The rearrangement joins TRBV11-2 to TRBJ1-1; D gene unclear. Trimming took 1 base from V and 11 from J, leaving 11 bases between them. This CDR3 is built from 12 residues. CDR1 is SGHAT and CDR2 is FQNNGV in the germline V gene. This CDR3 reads CASSLVGGYAFF. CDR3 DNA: TGTGCCAGCAGCTTAGTTGGAGGATATGCTTTCTTT.

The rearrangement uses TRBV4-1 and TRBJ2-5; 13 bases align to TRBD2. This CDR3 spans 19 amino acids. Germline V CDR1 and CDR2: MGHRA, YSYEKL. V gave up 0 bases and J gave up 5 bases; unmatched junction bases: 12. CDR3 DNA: TGCGCCAGCAGCCAAGAAGTCGGACTAGCGGGAGAGGGAGAGGAGACCCAGTACTTC. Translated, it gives CASSQEVGLAGEGEETQYF.

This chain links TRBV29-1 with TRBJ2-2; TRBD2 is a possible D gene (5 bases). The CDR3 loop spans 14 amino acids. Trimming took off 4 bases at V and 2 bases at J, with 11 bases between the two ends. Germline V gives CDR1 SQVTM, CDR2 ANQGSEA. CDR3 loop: CSVGGAANTGELFF. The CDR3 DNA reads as TGCAGCGTTGGAGGAGCGGCTAACACCGGGGAGCTGTTTTTT.

DNA for the CDR3: TGTGCCTGGAGTCGGCTCGCTTCAACCTACGAGCAGTACTTC. This codes for CAWSRLASTYEQYF. The chain carries TRBV30 and TRBJ2-7; D is undetermined. There are 14 residues in the CDR3. The germline V gene encodes CDR1 GTSNPN and CDR2 SVGIG (reference sequence). With 2 bases removed from V and 2 bases from J, the gap between germline ends came to 13 bases.

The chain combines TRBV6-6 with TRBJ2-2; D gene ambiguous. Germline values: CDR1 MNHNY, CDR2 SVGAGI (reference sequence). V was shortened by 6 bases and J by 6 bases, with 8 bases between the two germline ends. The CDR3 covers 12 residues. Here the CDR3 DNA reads TGTGCCAGCAGCCGGTTTTCCGGGGAGCTGTTTTTT. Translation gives CASSRFSGELFF.

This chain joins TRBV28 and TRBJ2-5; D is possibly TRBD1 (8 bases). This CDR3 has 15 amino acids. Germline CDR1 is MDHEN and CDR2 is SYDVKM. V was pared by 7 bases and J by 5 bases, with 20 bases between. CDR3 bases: TGTGCCAGCACCCTACTAGCGAGACAGGGGGAGACCCAGTACTTC. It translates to CASTLLARQGETQYF.

CDR3 amino acids: CASSEKFSDQPQHF. The CDR3 region has the DNA TGTGCCAGCAGTGAGAAGTTTTCCGATCAGCCCCAGCATTTT. This chain uses TRBV6-1 with TRBJ1-5; no clear D. CDR3 length: 14 amino acids. CDR1 and CDR2 (germline): MNHNS, SASEGT. V was shortened by 3 bases and J by 5 bases, with 11 bases between the two germline ends.

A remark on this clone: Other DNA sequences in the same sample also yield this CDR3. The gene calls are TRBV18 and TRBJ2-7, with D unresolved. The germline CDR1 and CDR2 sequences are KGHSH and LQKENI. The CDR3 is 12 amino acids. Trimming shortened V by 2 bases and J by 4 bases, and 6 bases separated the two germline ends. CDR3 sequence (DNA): TGTGCCAGCTCACCAGAAGGGTACGAGCAGTACTTC. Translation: CASSPEGYEQYF.

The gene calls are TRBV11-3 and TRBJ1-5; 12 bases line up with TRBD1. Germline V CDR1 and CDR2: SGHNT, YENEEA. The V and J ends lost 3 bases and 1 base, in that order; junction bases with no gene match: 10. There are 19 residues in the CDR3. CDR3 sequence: CASSLDAGTGGSSNQPQHF. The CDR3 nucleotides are TGTGCCAGCAGCTTGGATGCCGGGACAGGGGGCTCGAGCAATCAGCCCCAGCATTTT.

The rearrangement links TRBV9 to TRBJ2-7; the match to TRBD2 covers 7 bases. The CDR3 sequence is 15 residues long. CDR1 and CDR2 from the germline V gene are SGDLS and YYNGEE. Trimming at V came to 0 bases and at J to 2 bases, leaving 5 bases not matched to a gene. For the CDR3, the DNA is TGTGCCAGCAGCGTAGGTTCTAGCGGAACCTACGAGCAGTACTTC. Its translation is CASSVGSSGTYEQYF.

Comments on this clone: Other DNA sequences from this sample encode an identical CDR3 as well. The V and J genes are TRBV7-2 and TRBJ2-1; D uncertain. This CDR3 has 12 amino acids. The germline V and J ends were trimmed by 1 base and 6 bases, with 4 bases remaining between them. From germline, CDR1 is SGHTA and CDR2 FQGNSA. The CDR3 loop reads CASSLGFNEQFF. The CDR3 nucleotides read TGTGCCAGCAGCTTAGGATTCAATGAGCAGTTCTTC.

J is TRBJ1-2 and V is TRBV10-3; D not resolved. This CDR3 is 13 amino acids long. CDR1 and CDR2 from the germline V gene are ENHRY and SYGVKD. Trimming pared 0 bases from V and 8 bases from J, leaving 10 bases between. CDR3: CAISESRESGYTF. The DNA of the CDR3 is TGTGCCATCAGTGAGTCTAGGGAGTCAGGCTACACCTTC.